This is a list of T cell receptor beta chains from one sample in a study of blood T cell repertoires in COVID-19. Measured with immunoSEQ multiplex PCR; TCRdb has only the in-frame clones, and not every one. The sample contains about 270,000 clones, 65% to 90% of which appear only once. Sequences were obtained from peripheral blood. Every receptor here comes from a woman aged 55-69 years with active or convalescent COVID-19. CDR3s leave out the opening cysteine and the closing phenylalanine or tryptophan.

CDR3 protein: ASIGTGVLDEQY
V gene: TRBV7-9
J gene: TRBJ2-7

CDR3 protein: ASSLGGVADTQY
V gene: TRBV5-1
J gene: TRBJ2-3

CDR3 protein: ASSQVNMNTEAF
V gene: TRBV18
J gene: TRBJ1-1

CDR3 protein: ASSRQGLKGNTIY
V gene: TRBV7-8
J gene: TRBJ1-3

CDR3 protein: ASSAETGDNEKLF
V gene: TRBV9
J gene: TRBJ1-4

CDR3 protein: ASSRRGNTGELF
V gene: TRBV11-2
J gene: TRBJ2-2

CDR3 protein: ASSYGSGYDYGYT
V gene: TRBV6-2/TRBV6-3
J gene: TRBJ1-2

CDR3 protein: ASSQEGQGITEAF
V gene: TRBV4-2
J gene: TRBJ1-1

CDR3 protein: ASSPGTGGDTEAF
V gene: TRBV18
J gene: TRBJ1-1

CDR3 protein: ASREGLANTGELF
V gene: TRBV19
J gene: TRBJ2-2

CDR3 protein: ASSLQGMNTEAF
V gene: TRBV3-1/TRBV3-2
J gene: TRBJ1-1

CDR3 protein: ASKQGNTDTQY
V gene: TRBV9
J gene: TRBJ2-3

CDR3 protein: SASRGRSGNTIY
V gene: TRBV20-1
J gene: TRBJ1-3

CDR3 protein: ASSQGSGNQPQH
V gene: TRBV3-1/TRBV3-2
J gene: TRBJ1-5

CDR3 protein: ASSQAPGLGGETQY
V gene: TRBV4-3
J gene: TRBJ2-5

CDR3 protein: ASSQVLGVFSGNTIY
V gene: TRBV14
J gene: TRBJ1-3

CDR3 protein: ASSNSPGRQVNTEAF
V gene: TRBV5-8
J gene: TRBJ1-1

CDR3 protein: ASSQDLGGLNTGELF
V gene: TRBV4-3
J gene: TRBJ2-2

CDR3 protein: ASSQDISYEQY
V gene: TRBV4-2
J gene: TRBJ2-7

CDR3 protein: ASSPWAFSNTGELF
V gene: TRBV7-2
J gene: TRBJ2-2

CDR3 protein: ASSLGQGPSYEQY
V gene: TRBV5-1
J gene: TRBJ2-7

CDR3 protein: ASSEYNGGILYT
V gene: TRBV25-1
J gene: TRBJ1-2

CDR3 protein: ASSGSRVGYT
V gene: TRBV9
J gene: TRBJ1-2

CDR3 protein: ASSRRQASGGDTQY
V gene: TRBV5-4
J gene: TRBJ2-3

CDR3 protein: ASSPQGSSPLH
V gene: TRBV6-2/TRBV6-3
J gene: TRBJ1-6

CDR3 protein: ASSLGTGGHEKLF
V gene: TRBV7-8
J gene: TRBJ1-4

CDR3 protein: ASSPDRGYGYT
V gene: TRBV5-1
J gene: TRBJ1-2